This record covers a single T cell receptor beta chain. CDR1 and CDR2 from the germline V gene are LNHDA and SQIVND (reference sequence). The CDR3 has 14 amino acids. The V end lost 4 bases, the J end lost 6 bases, and 13 bases lay between the germline ends. The table came from immunoSEQ multiplex PCR; TCRdb's copy has only in-frame clones and leaves some out. The table records tens of thousands of clones, approximately 91% of them present only once. This sample is part of a study of technical replicates of blood from a handful of donors. The chain couples TRBV19 to TRBJ1-5, with a tentative D call TRBD1 (6 bases). The sequenced material came from PBMCs. The sequence was collected from a human donor in good health. Some clones in this sample may be carry-over from other donors' samples. In DNA form, the CDR3 reads TGTGCCAGTAGTAGCCCGGACAGTTCTCAGCCCCAGCATTTT. Translated: CASSSPDSSQPQHF.